Each of the 9 T cell receptor beta chains below was sequenced from the same sample in a study of CD8+CD57+ T cells in acquired aplastic anemia. CDR3 and TCR beta VDJ profiling relied on a genomic DNA template. TCRdb reanalysed the reads using MiXCR and keeps one entry per CDR3 protein. Among around 50,000 distinct CDR3 sequences listed, around 72% were seen once. Material for sequencing was sorted CD4+, CD8+, or CD8+CD57+ T cells (not recorded which) from PBMCs. The receptors originated from a human donor in good health, serving as a control.

The gene calls are TRBV19 and TRBJ1-2; D unresolved. The CDR3 loop spans 12 amino acids. Looked up from germline, CDR1 is LNHDA and CDR2 is SQIVND (reference sequence). Trimming took off 3 bases at V and 2 bases at J, with 4 bases between the two ends. CDR3 in DNA: TGTGCCAGTAGTATGGAGAACTATGGCTACACCTTC. It encodes CASSMENYGYTF.

J is TRBJ1-6 and V is TRBV19; no reliable D call. Trimming pared 5 bases from V and 8 bases from J, leaving 16 bases between. The CDR3 spans 15 residues. The germline V gene encodes CDR1 LNHDA and CDR2 SQIVND (reference sequence). CDR3 sequence: CASSAARSPYSPLHF. Written as DNA, the CDR3 is TGTGCCAGTAGTGCAGCGAGAAGTCCATATTCACCCCTCCACTTT.

The chain recombines TRBV7-3 with TRBJ2-7, with 7 bases fitting TRBD2. The germline V gene encodes CDR1 SGHTA and CDR2 FQGTGA. V shed 4 bases, J shed 5 bases, and the junction held 20 bases outside the gene matches. The CDR3 runs to 18 residues. CDR3 bases: TGTGCCAGCAGCTCGGCAGGTAACGGACTAGACGGAATGCACGAGCAGTACTTC. It is translated as CASSSAGNGLDGMHEQYF.

As for this clonotype: Relative to the germline gene, one junction end is altered; a read error may explain this. The chain is built from TRBV7-6 and TRBJ1-1, with a possible D match to TRBD1 (5 bases). The CDR3 is 14 residues long. Germline CDR1 and CDR2: SGHVS and FNYEAQ. Here the CDR3 DNA reads TGTCCCAGCAGCCAGGCGGGGGGAGGGACTGAAGCTTTCTTT. Translating gives CPSSQAGGGTEAFF.

The chain links TRBV4-2 to TRBJ2-7, with TRBD1 as a possible D gene (6 bases). The germline V gene encodes CDR1 LGHNA and CDR2 YNFKEQ. V was clipped by 5 bases and J by 0 bases, with 17 bases between them. The CDR3 loop spans 16 amino acids. The CDR3 sequence is CASSVQTGLSSYEQYF. In DNA form, the CDR3 reads TGTGCCAGCAGCGTCCAGACAGGCCTCTCCTCCTACGAGCAGTACTTC.

A few counts support this clonotype. The chain employs TRBV29-1 and TRBJ1-2; D gene unclear. CDR1 is SQVTM and CDR2 is ANQGSEA in the germline V gene. This CDR3 comprises 12 residues. The ends were cut back, 2 bases at V and 3 bases at J, with 7 bases in the middle. The CDR3 DNA follows: TGCAGCGTTGAATGGGGAGACTATGGCTACACCTTC. Residues: CSVEWGDYGYTF.

This clonotype has just a few counts. The chain links TRBV29-1 to TRBJ2-2, with 9 bases fitting TRBD1. This CDR3 region has 15 residues. Germline CDR1 SQVTM, CDR2 ANQGSEA. Trimming at V came to 6 bases and at J to 1 base, leaving 6 bases not matched to a gene. The CDR3 bases are TGCAGCGTAAAACAGGGGGCGGAGAACACCGGGGAGCTGTTTTTT. Translated, it gives CSVKQGAENTGELFF.

The chain couples TRBV29-1 to TRBJ2-7; unclear D gene. V lost 6 bases and J 3 bases, leaving 12 bases between the germline ends. The CDR3 loop spans 12 amino acids. From germline, CDR1 is SQVTM and CDR2 ANQGSEA. DNA of the CDR3: TGCAGCGTCAGGTATGGAATCTACGAGCAGTACTTC. Translation gives CSVRYGIYEQYF.

The chain is built from TRBV15 and TRBJ1-1, with 8 bases fitting TRBD1. Germline CDR1 LNHNV, CDR2 YYDKDF (reference sequence). The CDR3 is 14 amino acids. Trimming removed 3 bases from V and 5 bases from J; junction bases left unmatched: 5. CDR3 DNA: TGTGCCACCAGCAGTTCCAGGGGGCGGACTGAAGCTTTCTTT. Translating it yields CATSSSRGRTEAFF.